These T cell receptor beta chains were read from a single sample in a study of shared clonotypes between healthy human individuals. Only in-frame clones appear in the TCRdb table, and some are missing; sequencing was by immunoSEQ multiplex PCR. Among around 610,000 clones listed, approximately 96% were seen once. The sequencing input was naive CD8+ T cells sorted from blood. These receptors all come from a woman aged 30 to 39 in good health. Each CDR3 is given with its conserved first and last residue.

v_call cdr3_length cdr3_aa
TRBV19 12 CASSQGGTEAFF
TRBV10-3 15 CAISYGSGGGTEAFF
TRBV9 15 CASSRTSGRSDTQYF
TRBV25-1 15 CASSVSPGAHTEAFF
TRBV7-2 15 CASSLVDRADTEAFF
TRBV27 13 CASSLFGAETQYF
TRBV11-3 13 CASSSGTAYEQYF
TRBV29-1 12 CSVTQSNYGYTF
TRBV10-2 15 CASSEPEAGYNEQFF
TRBV27 16 CASSRGDRGYQETQYF
TRBV27 12 CASSFSGYEQYF
TRBV5-4 13 CASSIQGQDTQYF
TRBV28 15 CASSLYLRGYSEAFF
TRBV5-4 15 CASSLAGSGANVLTF
TRBV14 12 CASGQAGYEQYF
TRBV5-6 13 CASSQGDFNEQYF
TRBV5-5 15 CASNVRDRATDTQYF
TRBV28 13 CASRVEGFHTQYF
TRBV11-2 13 CASLGQGGYEQYF
TRBV6-1 18 CASSEVSPFRGRSYEQYF
TRBV27 14 CASSLSIKNTEAFF
TRBV28 13 CASSLAAKNIQYF
TRBV6-5 14 CASSYSGNNYGYTF
TRBV7-8 16 CASSYPTSGGTDTQYF
TRBV7-9 14 CASTARANTGELFF
TRBV29-1 14 CSVRNRDSAYEQYF
TRBV19 13 CASSQGQIYEQYF
TRBV9 17 CASSGPGGAGALFEQFF
TRBV21-1 12 CASSKVGDTQYF
TRBV2 12 CASILNTDTQYF
TRBV27 18 CASSLSMLRGLGYGEQFF
TRBV27 15 CASSLSAGGGDTQYF
TRBV19 15 CASSILTGVIGELFF
TRBV7-9 13 CASRRGEYYEQYF
TRBV7-2 14 CASSLVLGDEKLFF
TRBV27 15 CASSPQLRLNQPQHF
TRBV25-1 13 CASSESFWGEQYF
TRBV28 15 CASSPEMPAFQPQHF
TRBV27 15 CASSLYRDREHEQYF
TRBV9 15 CASSVGQGAGETQYF
TRBV29-1 17 CSVGGVSGSVDTGELFF
TRBV4-1 17 CASSQEGLAGMRNEQFF
TRBV4-1 15 CASSQDRTENQPQHF
TRBV30 11 CASEFTEEAFF
TRBV13 16 CASSLRDRGWGRGQYF